The entry below describes one T cell receptor (beta chain). Recovered status applied to Cohort 3 donors who had two consecutive negative PCRs. It also applied to those with clearance or with symptom resolution. These data originate in a study of blood T cell repertoires in COVID-19. The overall study: COVID-19 samples from acute and convalescent phases originated in the United States, Italy and Spain.

Repertoires were generated with immunoSEQ multiplex PCR, while TCRdb's copy carries only in-frame clones and drops some. The data contain 140,000 to 150,000 clones, 70% to 90% of them singletons. The CDR3 is made up of 15 amino acids. The germline V and J ends were trimmed by 2 bases and 7 bases, with 14 bases remaining between them. Looked up from germline, CDR1 is LGHDT and CDR2 is YNNKEL (reference sequence). The receptor was isolated from a man aged 50 to 59 who had recovered from COVID-19. The sequenced sample consisted of PBMCs or T cells enriched from blood (not recorded which). The chain couples TRBV3-1 (or the pseudogene TRBV3-2) to TRBJ1-4, with D possibly TRBD1 on 5 matching bases. CDR3 sequence (DNA): TGTGCCAGCAGCCAATTTCCCCAGGGCAGTGAAAAACTGTTTTTT. It specifies CASSQFPQGSEKLFF.